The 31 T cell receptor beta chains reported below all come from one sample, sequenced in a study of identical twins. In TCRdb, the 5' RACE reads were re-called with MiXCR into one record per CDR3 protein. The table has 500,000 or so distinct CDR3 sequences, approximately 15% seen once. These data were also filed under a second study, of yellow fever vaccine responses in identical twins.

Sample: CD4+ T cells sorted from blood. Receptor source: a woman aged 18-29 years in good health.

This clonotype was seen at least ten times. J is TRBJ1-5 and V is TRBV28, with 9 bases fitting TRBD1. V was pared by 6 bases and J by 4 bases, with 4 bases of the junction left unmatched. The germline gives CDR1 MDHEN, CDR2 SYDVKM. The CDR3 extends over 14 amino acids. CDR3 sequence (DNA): TGTGCCAGCAGACCTGACAGGGGGAATCAGCCCCAGCATTTT. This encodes CASRPDRGNQPQHF.

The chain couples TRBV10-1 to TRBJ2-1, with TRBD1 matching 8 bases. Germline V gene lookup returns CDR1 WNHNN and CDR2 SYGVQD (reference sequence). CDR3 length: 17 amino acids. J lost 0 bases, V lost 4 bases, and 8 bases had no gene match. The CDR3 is CASSASRDRFSYNEQFF. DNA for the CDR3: TGCGCCAGCAGTGCGTCCCGGGACAGGTTCTCCTACAATGAGCAGTTCTTC.

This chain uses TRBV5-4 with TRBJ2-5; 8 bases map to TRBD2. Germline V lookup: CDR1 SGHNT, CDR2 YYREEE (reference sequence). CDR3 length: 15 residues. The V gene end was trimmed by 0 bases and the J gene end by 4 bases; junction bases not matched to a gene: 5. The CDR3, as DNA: TGTGCCAGCAGCTTGGTTCTAGCGGGCACAGAGACCCAGTACTTC. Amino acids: CASSLVLAGTETQYF.

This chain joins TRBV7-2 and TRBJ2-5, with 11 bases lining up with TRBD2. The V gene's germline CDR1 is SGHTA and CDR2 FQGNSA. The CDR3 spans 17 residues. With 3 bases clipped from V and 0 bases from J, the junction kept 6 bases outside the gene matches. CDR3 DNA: TGTGCCAGCAGCTTGGTAGCGGGAGGGCTAAACCAAGAGACCCAGTACTTC. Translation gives CASSLVAGGLNQETQYF.

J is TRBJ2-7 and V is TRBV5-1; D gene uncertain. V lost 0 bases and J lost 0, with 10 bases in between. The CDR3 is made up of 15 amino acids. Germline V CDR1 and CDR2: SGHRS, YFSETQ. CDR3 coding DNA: TGCGCCAGCAGCTTGGGAGTTTCAGGCTCCTACGAGCAGTACTTC. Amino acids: CASSLGVSGSYEQYF.

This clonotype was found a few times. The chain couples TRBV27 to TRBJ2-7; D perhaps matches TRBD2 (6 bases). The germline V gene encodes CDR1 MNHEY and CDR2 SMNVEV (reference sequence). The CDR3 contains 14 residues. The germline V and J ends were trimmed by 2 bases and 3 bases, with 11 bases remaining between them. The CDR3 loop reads CASSLKRVYYEQYF. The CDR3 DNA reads TGTGCCAGCAGTTTAAAGCGGGTCTACTACGAGCAGTACTTC.

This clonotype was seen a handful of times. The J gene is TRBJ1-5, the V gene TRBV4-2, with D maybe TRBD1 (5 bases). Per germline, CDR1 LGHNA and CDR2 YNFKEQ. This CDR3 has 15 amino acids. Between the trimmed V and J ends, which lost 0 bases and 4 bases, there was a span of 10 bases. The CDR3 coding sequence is TGTGCCAGCAGCCAAGATGGGGACCGAAATCAGCCCCAGCATTTT. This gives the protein CASSQDGDRNQPQHF.

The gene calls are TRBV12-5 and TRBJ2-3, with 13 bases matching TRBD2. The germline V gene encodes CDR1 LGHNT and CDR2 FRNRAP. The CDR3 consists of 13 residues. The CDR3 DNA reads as TGTGCAGTCGGACTAGCGGGAGCAGATACGCAGTATTTT. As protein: CAVGLAGADTQYF. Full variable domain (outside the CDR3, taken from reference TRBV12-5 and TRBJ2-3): DARVTQTPRHKVTEMGQEVTMRCQPILGHNTVFWYRQTMMQGLELLAYFRNRAPLDDSGMPKDRFSAEMPDATLATLKIQPSEPRDSAVYFCAVGLAGADTQYFGPGTRLTVL.

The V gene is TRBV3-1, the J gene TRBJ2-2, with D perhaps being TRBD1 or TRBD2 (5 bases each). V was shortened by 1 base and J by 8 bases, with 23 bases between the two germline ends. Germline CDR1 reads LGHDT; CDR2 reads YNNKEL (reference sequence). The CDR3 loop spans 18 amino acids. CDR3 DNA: TGTGCCAGCAGCCAAGCGAACGGGGCAGGTTGGAGATCGGGGGAGCTGTTTTTT. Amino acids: CASSQANGAGWRSGELFF.

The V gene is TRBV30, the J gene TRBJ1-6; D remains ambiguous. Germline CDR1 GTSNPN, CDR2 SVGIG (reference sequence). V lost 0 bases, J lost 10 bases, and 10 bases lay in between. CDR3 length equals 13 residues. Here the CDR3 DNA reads TGTGCCTGGAGTGTAGCTCGAGAGTCACCCCTCCACTTT. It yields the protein CAWSVARESPLHF.

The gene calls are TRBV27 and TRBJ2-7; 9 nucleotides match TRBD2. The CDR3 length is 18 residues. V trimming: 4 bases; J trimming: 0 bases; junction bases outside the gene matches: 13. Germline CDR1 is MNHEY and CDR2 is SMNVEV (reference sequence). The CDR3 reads CASSSQGLAGSPSYEQYF. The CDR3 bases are TGTGCCAGCAGTTCTCAAGGGCTAGCGGGATCCCCCTCCTACGAGCAGTACTTC.

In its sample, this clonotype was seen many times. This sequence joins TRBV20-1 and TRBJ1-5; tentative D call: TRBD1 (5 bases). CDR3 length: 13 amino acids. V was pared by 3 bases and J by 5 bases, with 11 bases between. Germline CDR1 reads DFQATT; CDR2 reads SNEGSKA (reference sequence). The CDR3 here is CSASFREDQPQHF. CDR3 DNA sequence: TGCAGTGCTAGCTTCAGGGAGGATCAGCCCCAGCATTTT.

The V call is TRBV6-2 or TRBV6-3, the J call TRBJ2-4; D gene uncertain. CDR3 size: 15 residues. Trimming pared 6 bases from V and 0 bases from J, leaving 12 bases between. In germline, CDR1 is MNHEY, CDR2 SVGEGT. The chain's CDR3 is CASRLPGVAKNIQYF. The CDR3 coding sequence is TGTGCCAGCAGGCTCCCAGGTGTAGCCAAAAACATTCAGTACTTC.

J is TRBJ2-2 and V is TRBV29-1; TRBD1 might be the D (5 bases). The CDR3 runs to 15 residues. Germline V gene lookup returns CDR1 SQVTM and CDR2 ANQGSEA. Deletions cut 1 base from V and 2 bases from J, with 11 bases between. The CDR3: CSVEVAGLNTGELFF. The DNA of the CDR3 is TGCAGCGTTGAAGTGGCAGGGCTAAACACCGGGGAGCTGTTTTTT.

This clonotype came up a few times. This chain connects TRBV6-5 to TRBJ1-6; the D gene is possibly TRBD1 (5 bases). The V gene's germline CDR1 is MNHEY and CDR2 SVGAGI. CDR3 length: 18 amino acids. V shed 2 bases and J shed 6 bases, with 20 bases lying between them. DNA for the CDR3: TGTGCCAGCAGTTACGACACCGGGGCTCGGGGGAGTAATTCACCCCTCCACTTT. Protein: CASSYDTGARGSNSPLHF.

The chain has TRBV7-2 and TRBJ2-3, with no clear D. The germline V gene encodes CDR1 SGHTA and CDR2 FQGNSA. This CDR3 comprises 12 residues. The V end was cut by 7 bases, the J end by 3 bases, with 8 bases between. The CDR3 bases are TGTGCCAGCACCGATCCTACAGATACGCAGTATTTT. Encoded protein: CASTDPTDTQYF.

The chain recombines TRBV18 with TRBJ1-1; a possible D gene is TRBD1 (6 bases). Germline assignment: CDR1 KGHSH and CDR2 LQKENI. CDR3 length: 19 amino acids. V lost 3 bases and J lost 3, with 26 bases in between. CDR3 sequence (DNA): TGTGCCAGCTCACCTCCTGCTTGGTCTGGGGGCGCGACGGACACTGAAGCTTTCTTT. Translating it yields CASSPPAWSGGATDTEAFF.

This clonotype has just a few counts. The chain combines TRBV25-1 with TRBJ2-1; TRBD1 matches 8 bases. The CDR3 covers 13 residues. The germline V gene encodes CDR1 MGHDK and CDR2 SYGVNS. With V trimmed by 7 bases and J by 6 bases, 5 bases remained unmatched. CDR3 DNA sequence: TGTGCCAGCACTGAGACAGGGGCCAATGAGCAGTTCTTC. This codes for CASTETGANEQFF.

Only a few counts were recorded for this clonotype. The CDR3 loop is CSARSPGGNTIYF. CDR3 DNA sequence: TGCAGTGCTAGAAGTCCAGGGGGAAACACCATATATTTT. The chain has TRBV20-1 and TRBJ1-3, with D possibly matching TRBD1 (5 bases). Per germline, CDR1 DFQATT and CDR2 SNEGSKA (reference sequence). CDR3 length: 13 residues. With 2 bases removed from V and 4 bases from J, the gap between germline ends came to 9 bases.

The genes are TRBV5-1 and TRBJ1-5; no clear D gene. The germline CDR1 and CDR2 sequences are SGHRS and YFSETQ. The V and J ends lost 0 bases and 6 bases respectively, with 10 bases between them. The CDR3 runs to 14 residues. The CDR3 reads CASSLDGVPQPQHF. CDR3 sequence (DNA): TGCGCCAGCAGCTTGGACGGGGTTCCTCAGCCCCAGCATTTT. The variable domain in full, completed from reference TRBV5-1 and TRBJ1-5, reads KAGVTQTPRYLIKTRGQQVTLSCSPISGHRSVSWYQQTPGQGLQFLFEYFSETQRNKGNFPGRFSGRQFSNSRSEMNVSTLELGDSALYLCASSLDGVPQPQHFGDGTRLSIL.

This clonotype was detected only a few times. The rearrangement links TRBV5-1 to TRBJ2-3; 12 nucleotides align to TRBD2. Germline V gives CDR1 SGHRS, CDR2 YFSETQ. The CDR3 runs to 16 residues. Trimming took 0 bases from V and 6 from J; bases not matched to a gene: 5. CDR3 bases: TGCGCCAGCAGCTTGGGGTCTAGCGGGGGGGCTGATACGCAGTATTTT. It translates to CASSLGSSGGADTQYF.

CDR3 nucleotide sequence: TGTGCCAGCAGCTTAGCGGGGGGCCGGAGCAATCAGCCCCAGCATTTT. This gives the protein CASSLAGGRSNQPQHF. The chain couples TRBV7-2 to TRBJ1-5; TRBD1 is a possible D gene (6 bases). Looked up from germline, CDR1 is SGHTA and CDR2 is FQGNSA. Trimming removed 0 bases at V and 1 base at J, with 10 bases between. The length of the CDR3 is 16 residues.

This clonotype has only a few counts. CDR3 in amino acids: CASDSFAIRKLFF. CDR3 DNA sequence: TGTGCCAGCGACTCTTTCGCTATTCGAAAACTGTTTTTT. This rearrangement joins TRBV5-6 to TRBJ1-4; D gene unclear. The CDR3 has 13 amino acids. From germline, CDR1 is SGHDT and CDR2 YYEEEE. Trimming stripped 7 bases from V and 10 bases from J, with 17 bases between.

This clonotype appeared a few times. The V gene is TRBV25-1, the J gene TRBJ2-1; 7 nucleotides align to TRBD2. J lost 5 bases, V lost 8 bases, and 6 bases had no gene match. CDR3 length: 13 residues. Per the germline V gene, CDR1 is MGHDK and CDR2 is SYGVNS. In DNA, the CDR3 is TGTGCCAGCCACCGCGGGGGACACAATGAGCAGTTCTTC. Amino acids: CASHRGGHNEQFF.

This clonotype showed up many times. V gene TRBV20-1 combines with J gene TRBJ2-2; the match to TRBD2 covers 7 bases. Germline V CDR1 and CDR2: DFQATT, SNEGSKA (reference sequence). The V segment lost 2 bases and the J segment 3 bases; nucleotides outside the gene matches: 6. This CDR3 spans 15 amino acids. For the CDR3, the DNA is TGCAGTGCTAGACGAGCGGGAATAGACACCGGGGAGCTGTTTTTT. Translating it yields CSARRAGIDTGELFF.

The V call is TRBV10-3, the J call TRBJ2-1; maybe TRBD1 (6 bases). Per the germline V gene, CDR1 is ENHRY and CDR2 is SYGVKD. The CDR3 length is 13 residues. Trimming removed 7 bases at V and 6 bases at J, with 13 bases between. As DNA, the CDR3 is TGTGCCATCAACAGGGTTGGTGGCAATGAGCAGTTCTTC. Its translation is CAINRVGGNEQFF.

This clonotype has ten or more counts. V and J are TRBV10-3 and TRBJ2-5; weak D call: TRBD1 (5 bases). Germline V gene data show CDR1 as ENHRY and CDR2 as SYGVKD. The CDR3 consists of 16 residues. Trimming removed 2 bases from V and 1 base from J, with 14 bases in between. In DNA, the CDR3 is TGTGCCATCAGTGAGCAAAGGACATCCGCCCAAGAGACCCAGTACTTC. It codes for CAISEQRTSAQETQYF.

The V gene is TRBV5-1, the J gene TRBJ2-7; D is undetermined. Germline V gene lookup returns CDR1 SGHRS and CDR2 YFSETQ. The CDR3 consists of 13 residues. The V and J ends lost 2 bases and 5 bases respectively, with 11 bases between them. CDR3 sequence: CASSLRSQDEQYF. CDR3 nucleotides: TGCGCCAGCAGCTTAAGGAGTCAAGACGAGCAGTACTTC.

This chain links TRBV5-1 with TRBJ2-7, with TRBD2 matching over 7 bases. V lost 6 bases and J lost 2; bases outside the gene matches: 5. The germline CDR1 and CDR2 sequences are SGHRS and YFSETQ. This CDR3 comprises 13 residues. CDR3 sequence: CASKPSGAYEQYF. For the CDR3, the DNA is TGCGCCAGCAAGCCTAGCGGCGCCTACGAGCAGTACTTC.

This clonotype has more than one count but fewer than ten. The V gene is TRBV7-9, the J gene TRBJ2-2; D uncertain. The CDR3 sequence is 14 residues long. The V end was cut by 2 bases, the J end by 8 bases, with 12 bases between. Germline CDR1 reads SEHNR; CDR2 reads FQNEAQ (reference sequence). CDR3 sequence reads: CASSLYRQSGELFF. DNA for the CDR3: TGTGCCAGCAGCTTATATCGGCAGTCGGGGGAGCTGTTTTTT.

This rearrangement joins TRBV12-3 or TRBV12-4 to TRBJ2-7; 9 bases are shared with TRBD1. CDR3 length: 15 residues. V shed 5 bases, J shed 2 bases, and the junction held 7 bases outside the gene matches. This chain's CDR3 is CASSGTGTGTYEQYF. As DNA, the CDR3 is TGTGCCAGCAGTGGGACGGGGACAGGGACCTACGAGCAGTACTTC.